The 6 T cell receptor beta chains listed next were all sequenced from one sample in a study of a mutant IDH1 vaccine in newly diagnosed glioma. Measured with immunoSEQ multiplex PCR; TCRdb has only the in-frame clones, and not every one. The sample has about 69,000 clones, more than 85% seen once. Which antigens these TCRs recognize remains unknown. This sample's time point: week 35, safety follow-up. In the vaccine, a single dose held 300 ug of the mutant IDH1 20-mer peptide, along with topical imiquimod. Sample: PBMCs, taken from a glioma patient whose treatment included an IDH1 peptide vaccine. The receptors stem from a man in his thirties or forties with glioma.

The chain recombines TRBV18 with TRBJ1-1; D gene uncertain. CDR1 and CDR2 from the germline V gene are KGHSH and LQKENI. V dropped 0 bases and J dropped 0 bases, with 11 bases sitting between them. The length of the CDR3 is 16 residues. CDR3 in DNA: TGTGCCAGCTCACCACCGTCGGGCTTCATGAACACTGAAGCTTTCTTT. It encodes CASSPPSGFMNTEAFF.

This sequence joins TRBV6-5 and TRBJ2-2; 8 bases agree with TRBD2. J was trimmed by 4 bases and V by 8 bases; bases with no gene match: 6. CDR3 length: 14 amino acids. Looked up from germline, CDR1 is MNHEY and CDR2 is SVGAGI. CDR3 region: CASLKRGPTGELFF. The CDR3 bases are TGTGCCAGCCTAAAGCGGGGGCCCACCGGGGAGCTGTTTTTT.

The chain links TRBV19 to TRBJ2-2, with 9 positions matching TRBD2. The CDR3 is 18 residues long. Germline CDR1 is LNHDA and CDR2 is SQIVND (reference sequence). V shed 0 bases and J 6 bases; nucleotides not matched to a gene: 11. The CDR3: CASSIEGAGGPRAGELFF. As DNA, the CDR3 is TGTGCCAGTAGTATAGAAGGGGCGGGAGGGCCGAGGGCCGGGGAGCTGTTTTTT.

The V gene is TRBV7-2, the J gene TRBJ1-5; TRBD1 aligns across 11 bases. V dropped 2 bases and J dropped 4; count of bases not matched to a gene: 10. The CDR3 has 18 residues. The V gene's germline CDR1 is SGHTA and CDR2 FQGNSA. CDR3 DNA: TGTGCCAGCAGCTTATCTGGGACAGGGGGACTTAGGAATCAGCCCCAGCATTTT. Translating it yields CASSLSGTGGLRNQPQHF.

The genes are TRBV27 and TRBJ2-1; 9 bases are a match to TRBD1. V gave up 3 bases and J gave up 7 bases; unmatched junction bases: 4. The CDR3 is 14 amino acids. Germline lookup yields CDR1 MNHEY and CDR2 SMNVEV (reference sequence). DNA of the CDR3: TGTGCCAGCAGTTTTCGGGACAGGGTGAATGAGCAGTTCTTC. Protein: CASSFRDRVNEQFF.

The chain joins TRBV29-1 to TRBJ1-5; the match to TRBD1 covers 10 bases. CDR3 length equals 13 residues. V trimming: 6 bases; J trimming: 7 bases; junction bases outside the gene matches: 6. Germline V gene data show CDR1 as SQVTM and CDR2 as ANQGSEA. CDR3 in DNA: TGCAGCGTCCAGACAGGGGGCGGGCAGCCCCAGCATTTT. Translated: CSVQTGGGQPQHF.